A selection of T cell receptor beta chains follows, all from one sample in a study of a mutant IDH1 vaccine in newly diagnosed glioma. Profiling relied on immunoSEQ multiplex PCR, and the TCRdb table lists in-frame clones only, not all of them. The sample records around 24,000 clones, 93% being singletons. The sequenced sample was PBMCs, obtained from a glioma patient treated with radiotherapy, temozolomide or both. Receptors were obtained from a man between 35 and 55 years old with glioma. Each CDR3 is given with its conserved first and last residue.

v_call	j_call	cdr3_aa
TRBV28	TRBJ1-1	CASSYAVRDSLNTEAFF
TRBV5-1	TRBJ2-4	CASSDEGIGAKNIQYF
TRBV6-1	TRBJ1-4	CASSDGTGRGDEKLFF
TRBV5-4	TRBJ2-1	CASSLGGASYNEQFF
TRBV6-5	TRBJ1-2	CASSSGTGVYYGYTF
TRBV9	TRBJ1-1	CASSVGGGSEAFF
TRBV10-2	TRBJ2-7	CASNGFDGNTPSYEQYF
TRBV2	TRBJ2-3	CASLGATSGARSTDTQYF
TRBV2	TRBJ2-7	CASIETSGHEQYF
TRBV11-2	TRBJ1-1	CASSFSGPNTEAFF
TRBV28	TRBJ1-4	CASSSQRGVGEKLFF
TRBV12-5	TRBJ1-2	CASGIRRQGADNYGYTF
TRBV7-8	TRBJ2-7	CASSDGGTSSYEQYF
TRBV12-5	TRBJ1-1	CASGTTGKSEAFF
TRBV27	TRBJ2-5	CASSLRQGDLETQYF
TRBV5-1	TRBJ2-5	CASTRQGQETQYF
TRBV11-1	TRBJ2-5	CASSTWTGMGETQYF
TRBV5-1	TRBJ1-1	CASSFRDPGGKTEAFF
TRBV10-3	TRBJ2-7	CAISELLSSYEQYF
TRBV7-9	TRBJ2-5	CASSLRVGGAETQYF